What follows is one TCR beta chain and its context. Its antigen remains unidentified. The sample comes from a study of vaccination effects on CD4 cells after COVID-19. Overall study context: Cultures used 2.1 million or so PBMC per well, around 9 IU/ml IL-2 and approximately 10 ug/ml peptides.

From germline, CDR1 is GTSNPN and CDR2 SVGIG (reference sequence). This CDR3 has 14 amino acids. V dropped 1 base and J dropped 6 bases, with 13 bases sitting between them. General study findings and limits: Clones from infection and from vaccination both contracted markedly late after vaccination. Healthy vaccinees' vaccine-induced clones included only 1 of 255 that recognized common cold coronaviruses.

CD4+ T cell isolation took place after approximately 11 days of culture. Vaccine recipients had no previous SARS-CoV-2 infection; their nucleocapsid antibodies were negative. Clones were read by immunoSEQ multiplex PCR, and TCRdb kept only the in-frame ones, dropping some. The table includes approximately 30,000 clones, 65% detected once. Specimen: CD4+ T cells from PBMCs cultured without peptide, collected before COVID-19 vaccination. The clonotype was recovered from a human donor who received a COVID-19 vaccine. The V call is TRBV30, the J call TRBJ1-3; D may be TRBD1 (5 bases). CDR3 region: CAWSGWDRENTIYF. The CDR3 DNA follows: TGTGCCTGGAGTGGCTGGGACCGAGAAAACACCATATATTTT.